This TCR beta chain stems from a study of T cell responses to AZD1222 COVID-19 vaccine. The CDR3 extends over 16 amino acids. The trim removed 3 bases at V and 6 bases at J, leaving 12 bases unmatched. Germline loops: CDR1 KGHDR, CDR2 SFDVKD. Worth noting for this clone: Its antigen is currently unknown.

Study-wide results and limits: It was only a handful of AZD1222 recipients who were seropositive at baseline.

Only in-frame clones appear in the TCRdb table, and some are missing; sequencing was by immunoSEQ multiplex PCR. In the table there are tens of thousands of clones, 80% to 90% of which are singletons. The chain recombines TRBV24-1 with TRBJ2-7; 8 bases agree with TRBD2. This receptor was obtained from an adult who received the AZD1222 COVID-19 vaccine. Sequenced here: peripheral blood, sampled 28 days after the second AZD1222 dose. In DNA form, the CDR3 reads TGTGCCACCAGTGATCCCCGTGATGCGGGAGGTCTCGAGCAGTACTTC. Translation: CATSDPRDAGGLEQYF.